This T cell receptor beta chain comes out of a study of blood T cell repertoires in COVID-19. The CDR3 covers 15 residues. V shed 4 bases, J shed 6 bases, and the junction held 10 bases outside the gene matches. Germline V lookup: CDR1 MNHEY, CDR2 SMNVEV (reference sequence). TCRdb keeps only in-frame clones here, not all; method: immunoSEQ multiplex PCR. The data hold about 250,000 clones, with roughly 80% observed a single time. The rearrangement links TRBV27 to TRBJ2-7; 9 bases are shared with TRBD1. The sequenced sample was peripheral blood. The sequence came from an elderly man with acute or convalescent COVID-19. As DNA, the CDR3 is TGTGCCAGCAGTTGGACAGGGGCAAGATTCGGCGAGCAGTACTTC. Its protein product is CASSWTGARFGEQYF.